The 15 T cell receptor beta chains in this list originate from one sample, sequenced in a study of cytomegalovirus exposure and HLA in healthy donors. The PCR was carried out with 60 Vbeta primers and 13 Jbeta primers. This table comes from immunoSEQ multiplex PCR, and its TCRdb copy is limited to in-frame clones, with some not included. The data hold 150,000 to 200,000 clones, with just under 80% observed a single time. Sequencing input: PBMCs. The receptor set was obtained from a woman aged 40 to 50 in good health and CMV-seropositive.

The rearrangement joins TRBV5-1 to TRBJ1-1, with unresolved D. The CDR3 extends over 14 amino acids. V lost 0 bases and J 4 bases, leaving 10 bases between the germline ends. Germline CDR1 SGHRS, CDR2 YFSETQ. In nucleotides, the CDR3 is TGCGCCAGCAGCTTGGGAGGGATTACCACTGAAGCTTTCTTT. Residues: CASSLGGITTEAFF. Looking up the rest from reference TRBV5-1 and TRBJ1-1 gives the full variable domain: KAGVTQTPRYLIKTRGQQVTLSCSPISGHRSVSWYQQTPGQGLQFLFEYFSETQRNKGNFPGRFSGRQFSNSRSEMNVSTLELGDSALYLCASSLGGITTEAFFGQGTRLTVV.

The V gene is TRBV4-1, the J gene TRBJ1-1, with 10 bases identical to TRBD1. The CDR3 is made up of 15 amino acids. V shed 2 bases, J shed 9 bases, and the junction held 9 bases outside the gene matches. The germline V gene encodes CDR1 MGHRA and CDR2 YSYEKL. The CDR3 protein is CASSQFGQGVGKAFF. CDR3 nucleotide sequence: TGCGCCAGCAGCCAATTCGGACAGGGGGTGGGGAAAGCTTTCTTT.

V and J are TRBV6-1 and TRBJ2-1, with D perhaps matching TRBD1 (6 bases). Germline CDR1 reads MNHNS; CDR2 reads SASEGT. The CDR3 consists of 15 residues. The V end was cut by 6 bases, the J end by 3 bases, with 15 bases between. DNA for the CDR3: TGTGCCAGCAGGGCCGACAGGAACATCTACAATGAGCAGTTCTTC. Protein sequence: CASRADRNIYNEQFF.

The chain couples TRBV7-8 to TRBJ1-2, with D perhaps matching TRBD1 (6 bases). Per the germline V gene, CDR1 is SGHVS and CDR2 is FQNEAQ. Trimming removed 2 bases from V and 12 bases from J, with 22 bases in between. The CDR3 loop spans 15 amino acids. CDR3 amino acids: CASSLYPIVGTSNTF. The DNA of the CDR3 is TGTGCCAGCAGCTTATATCCAATAGTTGGGACAAGCAACACCTTC.

The CDR3 is CASSFYDRDPIGELFF. The CDR3 nucleotides read TGTGCCAGCAGCTTCTACGACAGGGACCCCATCGGGGAGCTGTTTTTT. The chain recombines TRBV5-6 with TRBJ2-2; 7 bases map to TRBD1. From germline, CDR1 is SGHDT and CDR2 YYEEEE. The V gene end was trimmed by 2 bases and the J gene end by 7 bases; junction bases not matched to a gene: 11. The CDR3 spans 16 residues.

The chain links TRBV5-8 to TRBJ1-1; D not certain. Per the germline V gene, CDR1 is SGHTS and CDR2 is YDEGEE. Trimming stripped 4 bases from V and 6 bases from J, with 16 bases between. CDR3 length: 14 residues. The CDR3 DNA sequence: TGTGCCAGCAGCGTCCGACGAGGGCGGCCTGAAGCTTTCTTT. Translating gives CASSVRRGRPEAFF.

The chain links TRBV5-1 to TRBJ2-1; D not certain. CDR1 and CDR2 (germline): SGHRS, YFSETQ. This CDR3 spans 14 amino acids. Trimming pared 0 bases from V and 5 bases from J, leaving 9 bases between. CDR3 sequence (DNA): TGCGCCAGCAGCTTGGCCCGCAGGAACAATGAGCAGTTCTTC. Translating it yields CASSLARRNNEQFF.

The V and J genes are TRBV6-5 and TRBJ1-5, with D perhaps matching TRBD1 (5 bases). There are 13 residues in the CDR3. CDR1 MNHEY and CDR2 SVGAGI come from the germline V gene. Trimming removed 5 bases at V and 7 bases at J, with 12 bases between. CDR3 bases: TGTGCCAGCAGTCGGGGGGGAGGCCAGCCCCAGCATTTT. This translates into CASSRGGGQPQHF.

The chain uses TRBV4-1 and TRBJ1-4, with TRBD1 as a possible D gene (6 bases). Germline V gene sequence: CDR1 MGHRA, CDR2 YSYEKL. The ends were cut back, 1 base at V and 4 bases at J, with 13 bases in the middle. The CDR3 is 16 amino acids. CDR3: CASSQGTGQINEKLFF. CDR3 DNA: TGCGCCAGCAGCCAAGGAACGGGACAAATTAATGAAAAACTGTTTTTT.

This clone was observed a handful of times. The rearrangement links TRBV5-6 to TRBJ1-6, with TRBD1 matching 7 bases. The J segment lost 7 bases and the V segment lost 4 bases, leaving 11 bases of the junction unmatched. This CDR3 contains 16 residues. CDR1 and CDR2 (germline): SGHDT, YYEEEE. The CDR3 spells CASSTTEDRPNSPLHF. The CDR3 region has the DNA TGTGCCAGCAGCACTACTGAGGACAGGCCCAATTCACCCCTCCACTTT. The full variable domain, completed using reference TRBV5-6 and TRBJ1-6, is DAGVTQSPTHLIKTRGQQVTLRCSPKSGHDTVSWYQQALGQGPQFIFQYYEEEERQRGNFPDRFSGHQFPNYSSELNVNALLLGDSALYLCASSTTEDRPNSPLHFGNGTRLTVT.

The rearrangement links TRBV7-6 to TRBJ2-7; 7 nucleotides match TRBD1. The ends lost 5 bases at V and 9 bases at J; junction bases unmatched: 13. CDR3 size: 14 residues. The germline V gene has CDR1 SGHVS and CDR2 FNYEAQ. CDR3 bases: TGTGCCAGCAGCCACACGGACAGGCTGTCTGGGCAGTACTTC. Translation gives CASSHTDRLSGQYF.

The sample holds a few counts of this clone. V gene TRBV11-2 combines with J gene TRBJ1-6; 9 positions agree with TRBD1. CDR1 is SGHAT, CDR2 FQNNGV, per germline. CDR3 size: 14 residues. The V and J ends lost 1 base and 10 bases, in that order; junction bases with no gene match: 2. The CDR3 reads CASSLATGGSPLHF. DNA for the CDR3: TGTGCCAGCAGCTTAGCAACAGGGGGCTCACCCCTCCACTTT.

This clone occurred a few times. This chain connects TRBV6-1 to TRBJ1-1; 8 nucleotides match TRBD1. The CDR3 extends over 13 amino acids. CDR1 is MNHNS, CDR2 SASEGT, per germline. Unmatched junction bases numbered 6, after V lost 6 bases and J lost 6 bases. DNA of the CDR3: TGTGCCAGCAGCCTCGGACAGGGTCCTGAAGCTTTCTTT. Residues: CASSLGQGPEAFF.

The chain joins TRBV11-2 to TRBJ1-1; perhaps TRBD1 as D (6 bases). This CDR3 is 12 amino acids long. The V and J ends lost 3 bases and 8 bases respectively, with 10 bases between them. Germline V gives CDR1 SGHAT, CDR2 FQNNGV. CDR3: CASSFGTGEAFF. DNA of the CDR3: TGTGCCAGCAGCTTTGGTACAGGGGAAGCTTTCTTT. Complete variable domain (other parts from reference TRBV11-2 and TRBJ1-1): EAGVAQSPRYKIIEKRQSVAFWCNPISGHATLYWYQQILGQGPKLLIQFQNNGVVDDSQLPKDRFSAERLKGVDSTLKIQPAKLEDSAVYLCASSFGTGEAFFGQGTRLTVV.

The chain combines TRBV19 with TRBJ1-2; TRBD1 aligns across 8 bases. This CDR3 has 16 residues. The J segment lost 4 bases and the V segment lost 6 bases, leaving 13 bases of the junction unmatched. Germline CDR1 reads LNHDA; CDR2 reads SQIVND (reference sequence). The CDR3 is CASREKTGAVGYGYTF. CDR3 in DNA: TGTGCCAGTAGAGAGAAGACAGGGGCTGTCGGCTATGGCTACACCTTC.